The source of this T cell receptor beta chain is a study of blood T cell repertoires in COVID-19. Study overall: COVID-19 samples collected from the United States, Italy and Spain covered acute and convalescent phases. PBMCs, B-cell-depleted T cells, or T cells were the source of the cDNA or gDNA that made up the material.

Per the authors' pipeline: Amplification of reference gene primers was used by the study to estimate nucleated cell counts. Sequenced by immunoSEQ multiplex PCR; TCRdb stores in-frame clones only, minus some. The DNA gave D and trimming, while V, J and clone size come from that table. Of around 68,000 clones in the sample, roughly 84% were seen once. This receptor was identified in a woman aged 50 to 60 with acute or convalescent COVID-19. The sequencing input was peripheral blood.

The CDR3 coding sequence is TGTGCCAGCTCACCGAAGGGGGCCTCGATATCCGCGAACACCGGGGAGCTGTTTTTT. Translated, it gives CASSPKGASISANTGELFF. The chain is built from TRBV18 and TRBJ2-2; 7 bases match TRBD1. CDR1 is KGHSH, CDR2 LQKENI, per germline. The CDR3 is 19 amino acids. V dropped 3 bases and J dropped 0; count of bases not matched to a gene: 13.